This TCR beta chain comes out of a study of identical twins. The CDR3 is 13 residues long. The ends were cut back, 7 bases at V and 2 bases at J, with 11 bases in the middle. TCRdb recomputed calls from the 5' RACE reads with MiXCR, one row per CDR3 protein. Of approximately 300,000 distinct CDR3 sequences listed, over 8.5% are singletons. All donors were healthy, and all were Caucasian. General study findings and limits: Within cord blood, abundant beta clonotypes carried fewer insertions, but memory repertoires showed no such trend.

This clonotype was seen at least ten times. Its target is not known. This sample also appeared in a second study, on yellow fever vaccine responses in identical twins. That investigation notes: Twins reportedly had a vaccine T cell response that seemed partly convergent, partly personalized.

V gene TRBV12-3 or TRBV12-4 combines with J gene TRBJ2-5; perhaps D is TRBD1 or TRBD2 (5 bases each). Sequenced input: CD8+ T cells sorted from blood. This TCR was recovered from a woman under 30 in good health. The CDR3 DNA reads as TGTGCCAGCATCGAGAGGGGACAAGAGACCCAGTACTTC. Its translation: CASIERGQETQYF.